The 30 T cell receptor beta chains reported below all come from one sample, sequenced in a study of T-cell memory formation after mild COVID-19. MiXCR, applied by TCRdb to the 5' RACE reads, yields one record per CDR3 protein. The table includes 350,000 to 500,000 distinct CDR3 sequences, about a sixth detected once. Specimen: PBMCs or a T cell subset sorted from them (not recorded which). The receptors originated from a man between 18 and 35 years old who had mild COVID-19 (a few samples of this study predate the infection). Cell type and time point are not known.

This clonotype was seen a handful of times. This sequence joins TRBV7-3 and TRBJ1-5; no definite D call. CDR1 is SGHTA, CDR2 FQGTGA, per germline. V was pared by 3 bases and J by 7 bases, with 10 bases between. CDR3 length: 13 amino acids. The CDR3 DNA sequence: TGTGCCAGCAGCTTGGGTAGGGAACAGCCCCAGCATTTT. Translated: CASSLGREQPQHF.

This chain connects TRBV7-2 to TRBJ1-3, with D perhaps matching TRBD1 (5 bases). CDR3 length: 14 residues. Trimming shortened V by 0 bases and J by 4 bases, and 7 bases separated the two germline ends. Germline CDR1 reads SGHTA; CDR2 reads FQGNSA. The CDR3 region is CASSLAQGGNTIYF. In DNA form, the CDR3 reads TGTGCCAGCAGCTTAGCCCAGGGAGGAAACACCATATATTTT.

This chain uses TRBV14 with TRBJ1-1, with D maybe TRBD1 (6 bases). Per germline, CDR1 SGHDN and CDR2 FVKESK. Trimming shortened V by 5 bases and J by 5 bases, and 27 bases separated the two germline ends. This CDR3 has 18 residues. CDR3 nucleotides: TGTGCCAGCAGCTTTTTCAACAGGGACACCTTCCTCAAAACTGAAGCTTTCTTT. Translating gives CASSFFNRDTFLKTEAFF. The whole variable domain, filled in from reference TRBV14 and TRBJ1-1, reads EAGVTQFPSHSVIEKGQTVTLRCDPISGHDNLYWYRRVMGKEIKFLLHFVKESKQDESGMPNNRFLAERTGGTYSTLKVQPAELEDSGVYFCASSFFNRDTFLKTEAFFGQGTRLTVV.

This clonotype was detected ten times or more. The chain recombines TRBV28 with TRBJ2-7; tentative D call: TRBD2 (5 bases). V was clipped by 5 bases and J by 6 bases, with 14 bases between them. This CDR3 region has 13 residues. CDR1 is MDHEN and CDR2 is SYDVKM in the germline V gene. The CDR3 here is CASSRTPPGEQYV. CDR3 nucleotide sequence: TGTGCCAGCAGTAGGACTCCGCCTGGCGAGCAGTACGTC.

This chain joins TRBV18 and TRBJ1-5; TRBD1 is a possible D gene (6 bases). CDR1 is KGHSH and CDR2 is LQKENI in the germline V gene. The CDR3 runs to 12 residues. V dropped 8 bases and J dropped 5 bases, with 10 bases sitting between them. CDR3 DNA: TGTGCCAGCAGCCCAGGGGATCAGCCCCAGCATTTT. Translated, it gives CASSPGDQPQHF. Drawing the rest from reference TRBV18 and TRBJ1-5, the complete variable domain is NAGVMQNPRHLVRRRGQEARLRCSPMKGHSHVYWYRQLPEEGLKFMVYLQKENIIDESGMPKERFSAEFPKEGPSILRIQQVVRGDSAAYFCASSPGDQPQHFGDGTRLSIL.

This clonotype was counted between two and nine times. As DNA, the CDR3 is TGCGCCAGCAGCCAAGCGTACGGTGGTCCGCTAGGTGAAAAACTGTTTTTT. This encodes CASSQAYGGPLGEKLFF. The V and J genes are TRBV4-3 and TRBJ1-4; D is uncertain. The V end was cut by 1 base, the J end by 7 bases, with 19 bases between. The germline CDR1 and CDR2 sequences are LGHNA and YSLEER. CDR3 size: 17 residues.

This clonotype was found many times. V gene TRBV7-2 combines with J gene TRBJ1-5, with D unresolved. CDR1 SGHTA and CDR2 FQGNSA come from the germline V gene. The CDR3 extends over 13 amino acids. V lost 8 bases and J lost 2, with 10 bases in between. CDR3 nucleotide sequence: TGTGCCAGCGGTGCGAGCGGCAATCAGCCCCAGCATTTT. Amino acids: CASGASGNQPQHF.

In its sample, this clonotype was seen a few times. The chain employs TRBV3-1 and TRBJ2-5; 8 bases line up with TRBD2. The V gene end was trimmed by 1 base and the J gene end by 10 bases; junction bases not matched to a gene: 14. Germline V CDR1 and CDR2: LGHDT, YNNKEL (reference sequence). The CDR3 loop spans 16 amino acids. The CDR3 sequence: CASSQGILAVNGDQYF. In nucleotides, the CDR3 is TGTGCCAGCAGCCAAGGTATACTAGCGGTTAATGGGGACCAGTACTTC.

The CDR3 reads CASSYRRGYEQYV. The CDR3, as DNA: TGTGCCAGCAGTTACCGACGGGGGTACGAGCAGTACGTC. V gene TRBV6-2 or TRBV6-3 combines with J gene TRBJ2-7; the D gene is possibly TRBD2 (6 bases). CDR1 is MNHEY and CDR2 is SVGEGT in the germline V gene. V lost 2 bases and J lost 4, with 9 bases in between. The CDR3 length is 13 residues.

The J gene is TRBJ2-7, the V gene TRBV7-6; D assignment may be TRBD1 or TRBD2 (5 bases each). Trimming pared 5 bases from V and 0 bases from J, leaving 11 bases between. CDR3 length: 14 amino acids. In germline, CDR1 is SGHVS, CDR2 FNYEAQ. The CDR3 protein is CASSTGTISYEQYV. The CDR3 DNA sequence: TGTGCCAGCAGCACCGGGACCATCTCCTACGAGCAGTACGTC.

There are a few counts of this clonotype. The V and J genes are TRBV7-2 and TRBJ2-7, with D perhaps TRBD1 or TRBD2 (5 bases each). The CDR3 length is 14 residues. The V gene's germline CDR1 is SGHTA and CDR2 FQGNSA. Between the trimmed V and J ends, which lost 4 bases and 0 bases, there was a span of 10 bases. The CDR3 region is CASSSSGASYEQYF. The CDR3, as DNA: TGTGCCAGCAGCTCTTCCGGGGCCTCCTACGAGCAGTACTTC.

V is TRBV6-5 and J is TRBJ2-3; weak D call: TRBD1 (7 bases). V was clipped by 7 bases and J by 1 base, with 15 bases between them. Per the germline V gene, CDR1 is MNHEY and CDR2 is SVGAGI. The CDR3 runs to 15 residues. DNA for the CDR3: TGTGCCAGCATGCGGGACAGAGGGCGCACAGATACGCAGTATTTT. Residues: CASMRDRGRTDTQYF.

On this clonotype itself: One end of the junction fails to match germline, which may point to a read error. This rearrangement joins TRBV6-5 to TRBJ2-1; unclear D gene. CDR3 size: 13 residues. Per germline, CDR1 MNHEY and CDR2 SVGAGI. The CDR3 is CASRTAAVNEKFF. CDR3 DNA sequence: TGTGCCAGCAGGACCGCTGCGGTAAATGAGAAGTTCTTC.

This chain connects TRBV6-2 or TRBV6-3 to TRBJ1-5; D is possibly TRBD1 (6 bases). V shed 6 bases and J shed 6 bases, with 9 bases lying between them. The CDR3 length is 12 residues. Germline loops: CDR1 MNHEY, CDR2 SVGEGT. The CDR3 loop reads CASSTGPQPQHF. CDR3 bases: TGTGCCAGCAGCACAGGGCCTCAGCCCCAGCATTTT.

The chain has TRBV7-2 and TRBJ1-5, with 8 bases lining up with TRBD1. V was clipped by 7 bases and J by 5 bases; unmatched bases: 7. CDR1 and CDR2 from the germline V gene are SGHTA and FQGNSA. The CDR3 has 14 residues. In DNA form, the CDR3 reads TGTGCCAGCACCGAGGACAGGGTCGATCAGCCCCAGCATTTT. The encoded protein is CASTEDRVDQPQHF.

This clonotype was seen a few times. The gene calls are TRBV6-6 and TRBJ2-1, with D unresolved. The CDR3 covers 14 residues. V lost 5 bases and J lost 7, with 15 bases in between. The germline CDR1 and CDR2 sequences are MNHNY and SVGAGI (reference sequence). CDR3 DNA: TGTGCCAGCAGTCATACAGAATACGGAAATGAGCAGTTCTTC. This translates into CASSHTEYGNEQFF.

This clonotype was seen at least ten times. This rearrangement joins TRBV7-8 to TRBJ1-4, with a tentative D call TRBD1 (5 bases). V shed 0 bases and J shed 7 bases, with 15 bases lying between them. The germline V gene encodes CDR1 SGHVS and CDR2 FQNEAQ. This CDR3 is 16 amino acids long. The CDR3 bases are TGTGCCAGCAGCTTAGCGCGGAGGGGAGGAGGTGAAAAACTGTTTTTT. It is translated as CASSLARRGGGEKLFF. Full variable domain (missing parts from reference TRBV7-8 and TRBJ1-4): GAGVSQSPRYKVAKRGQDVALRCDPISGHVSLFWYQQALGQGPEFLTYFQNEAQLDKSGLPSDRFFAERPEGSVSTLKIQRTQQEDSAVYLCASSLARRGGGEKLFFGSGTQLSVL.

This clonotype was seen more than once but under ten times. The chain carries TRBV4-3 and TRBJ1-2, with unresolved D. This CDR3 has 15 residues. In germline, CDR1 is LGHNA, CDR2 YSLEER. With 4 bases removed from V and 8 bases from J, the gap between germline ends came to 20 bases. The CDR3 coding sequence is TGCGCCAGCAGCCCCCAGATCCGCCATCTGGGAGGCTACACCTTC. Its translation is CASSPQIRHLGGYTF.

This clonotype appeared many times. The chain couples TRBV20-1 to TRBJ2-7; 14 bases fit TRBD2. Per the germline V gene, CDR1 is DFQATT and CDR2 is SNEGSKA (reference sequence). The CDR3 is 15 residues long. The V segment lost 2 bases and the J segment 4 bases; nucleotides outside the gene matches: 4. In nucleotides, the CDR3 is TGCAGTGCTAGACGGACTAGCGGGGGGTCGTACGAGCAGTACTTC. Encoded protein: CSARRTSGGSYEQYF.

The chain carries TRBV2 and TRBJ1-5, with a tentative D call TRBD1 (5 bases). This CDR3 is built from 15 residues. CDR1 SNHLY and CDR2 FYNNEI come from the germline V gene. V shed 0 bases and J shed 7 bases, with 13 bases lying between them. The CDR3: CASSEAWAGRQPQHF. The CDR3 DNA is TGTGCCAGCAGTGAAGCGTGGGCAGGGCGGCAGCCCCAGCATTTT.

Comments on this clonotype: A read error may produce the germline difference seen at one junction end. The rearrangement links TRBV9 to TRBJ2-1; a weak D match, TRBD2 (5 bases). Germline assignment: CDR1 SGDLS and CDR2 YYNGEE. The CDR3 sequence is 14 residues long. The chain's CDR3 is CASSVLANYSEQFF. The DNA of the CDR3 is TGTGCCAGCAGCGTACTAGCAAACTACAGTGAGCAGTTCTTC.

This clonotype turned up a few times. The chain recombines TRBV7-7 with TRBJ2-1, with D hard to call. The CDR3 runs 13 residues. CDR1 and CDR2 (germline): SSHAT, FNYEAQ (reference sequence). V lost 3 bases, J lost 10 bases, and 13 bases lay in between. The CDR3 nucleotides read TGTGCCAGCAGCTTTTCCGTTTTTGGGGAGCAGTTCTTC. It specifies CASSFSVFGEQFF.

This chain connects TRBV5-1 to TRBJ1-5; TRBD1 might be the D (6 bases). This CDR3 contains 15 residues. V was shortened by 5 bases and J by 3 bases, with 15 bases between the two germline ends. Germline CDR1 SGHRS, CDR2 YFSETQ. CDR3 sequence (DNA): TGCGCCAGCAGTTTATCGGACAGCAACAATCAGCCCCAGCATTTT. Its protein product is CASSLSDSNNQPQHF.

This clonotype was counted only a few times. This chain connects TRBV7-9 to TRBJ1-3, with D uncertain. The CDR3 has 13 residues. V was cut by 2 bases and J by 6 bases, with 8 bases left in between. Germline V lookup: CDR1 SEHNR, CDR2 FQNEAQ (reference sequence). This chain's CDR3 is CASSLRVENTIYF. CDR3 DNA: TGTGCCAGCAGCTTAAGGGTCGAAAACACCATATATTTT.

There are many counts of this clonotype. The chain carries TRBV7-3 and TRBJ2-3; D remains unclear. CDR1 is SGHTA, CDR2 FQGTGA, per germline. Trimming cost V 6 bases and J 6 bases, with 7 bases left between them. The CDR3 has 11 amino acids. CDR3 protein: CASRESDTQYF. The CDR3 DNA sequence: TGTGCCAGCAGGGAATCGGATACGCAGTATTTT. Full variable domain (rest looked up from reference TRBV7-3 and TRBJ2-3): GAGVSQTPSNKVTEKGKYVELRCDPISGHTALYWYRQSLGQGPEFLIYFQGTGAADDSGLPNDRFFAVRPEGSVSTLKIQRTERGDSAVYLCASRESDTQYFGPGTRLTVL.

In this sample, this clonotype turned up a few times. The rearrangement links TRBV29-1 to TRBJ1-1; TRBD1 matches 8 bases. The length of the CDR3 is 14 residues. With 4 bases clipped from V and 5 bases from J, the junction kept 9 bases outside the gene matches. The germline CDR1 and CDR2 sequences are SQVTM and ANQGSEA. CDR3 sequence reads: CSVGAVDRGTEAFF. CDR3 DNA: TGCAGCGTTGGCGCGGTTGACAGGGGTACTGAAGCTTTCTTT.

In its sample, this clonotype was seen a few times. The CDR3 loop reads CASSEWGGEQYV. The CDR3 bases are TGTGCCAGCAGTGAATGGGGGGGGGAGCAGTACGTC. V gene TRBV6-1 combines with J gene TRBJ2-7; 7 bases match TRBD2. The germline V gene has CDR1 MNHNS and CDR2 SASEGT. With V trimmed by 2 bases and J by 7 bases, 2 bases remained unmatched. CDR3 size: 12 residues.

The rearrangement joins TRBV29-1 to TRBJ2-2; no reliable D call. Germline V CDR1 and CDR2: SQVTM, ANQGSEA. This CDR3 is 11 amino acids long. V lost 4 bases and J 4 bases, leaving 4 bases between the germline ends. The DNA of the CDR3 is TGCAGCGTTGTGGGCACCGGGGAGCTGTTTTTT. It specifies CSVVGTGELFF.

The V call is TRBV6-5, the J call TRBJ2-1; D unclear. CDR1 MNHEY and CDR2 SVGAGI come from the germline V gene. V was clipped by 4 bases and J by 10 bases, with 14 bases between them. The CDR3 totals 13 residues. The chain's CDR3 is CASSLSEKGEQFF. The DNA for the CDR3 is TGTGCCAGCAGTTTGAGTGAGAAAGGAGAGCAGTTCTTC.

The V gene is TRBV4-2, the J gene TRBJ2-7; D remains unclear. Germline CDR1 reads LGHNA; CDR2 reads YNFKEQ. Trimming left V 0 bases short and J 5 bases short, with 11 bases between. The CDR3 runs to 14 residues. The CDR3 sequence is CASSQEVGRNEQYV. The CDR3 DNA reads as TGTGCCAGCAGCCAAGAGGTAGGGCGCAACGAGCAGTACGTC.